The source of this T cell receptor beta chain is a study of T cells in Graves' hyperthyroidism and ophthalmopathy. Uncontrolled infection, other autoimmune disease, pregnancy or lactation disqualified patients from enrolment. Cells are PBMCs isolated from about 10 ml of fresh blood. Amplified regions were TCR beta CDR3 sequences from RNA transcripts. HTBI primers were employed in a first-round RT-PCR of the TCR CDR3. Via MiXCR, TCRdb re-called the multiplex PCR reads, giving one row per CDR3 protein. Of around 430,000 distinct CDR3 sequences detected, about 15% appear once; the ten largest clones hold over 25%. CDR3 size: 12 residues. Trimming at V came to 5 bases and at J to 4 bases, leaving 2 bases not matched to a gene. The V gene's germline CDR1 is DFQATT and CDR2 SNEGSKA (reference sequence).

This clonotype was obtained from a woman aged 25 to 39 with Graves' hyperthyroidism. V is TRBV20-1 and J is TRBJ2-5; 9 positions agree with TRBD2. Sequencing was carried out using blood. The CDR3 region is CSAGSGGETQYF. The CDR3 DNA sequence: TGCAGTGCTGGTAGCGGGGGAGAGACCCAGTACTTC.